One sample yielded the 5 T cell receptor beta chains listed below, sequenced in a study of control samples from healthy donors and cancer patients. The assay was immunoSEQ multiplex PCR, and TCRdb's table has in-frame clones only and misses some. The sample yields roughly 130,000 clones, about 95% seen once. Source material: blood. The source is a man aged 25 to 45 in good health.

This clone appeared a single time. J is TRBJ2-7 and V is TRBV4-1; no firm D call. Looked up from germline, CDR1 is MGHRA and CDR2 is YSYEKL. The V end lost 0 bases, the J end lost 1 base, and 4 bases lay between the germline ends. This CDR3 comprises 13 residues. CDR3 residues: CASSQDLSYEQYF. The DNA for the CDR3 is TGCGCCAGCAGCCAAGATCTATCCTACGAGCAGTACTTC.

The chain is built from TRBV7-2 and TRBJ1-2; TRBD1 matches 7 bases. Unmatched junction bases numbered 11, after V lost 2 bases and J lost 8 bases. This CDR3 comprises 15 residues. Germline V gene data show CDR1 as SGHTA and CDR2 as FQGNSA. The CDR3 is CASSLSLSGGRGYTF. DNA of the CDR3: TGTGCCAGCAGCTTAAGTTTGTCAGGGGGGAGAGGCTACACCTTC. The full variable domain, in which reference TRBV7-2 and TRBJ1-2 provide the parts outside the CDR3, is GAGVSQSPSNKVTEKGKDVELRCDPISGHTALYWYRQSLGQGLEFLIYFQGNSAPDKSGLPSDRFSAERTGGSVSTLTIQRTQQEDSAVYLCASSLSLSGGRGYTFGSGTRLTVV.

The chain uses TRBV19 and TRBJ2-4; D possibly uses TRBD1 or TRBD2 (5 bases each). V lost 7 bases and J lost 13, with 11 bases in between. There are 10 residues in the CDR3. The V gene's germline CDR1 is LNHDA and CDR2 SQIVND (reference sequence). CDR3 sequence reads: CASIGAKQYF. The CDR3 DNA follows: TGTGCCAGTATCGGGGCGAAACAGTACTTC. The full variable domain, its missing parts supplied by reference TRBV19 and TRBJ2-4, is DGGITQSPKYLFRKEGQNVTLSCEQNLNHDAMYWYRQDPGQGLRLIYYSQIVNDFQKGDIAEGYSVSREKKESFPLTVTSAQKNPTAFYLCASIGAKQYFGAGTRLSVL.

In its sample, this clone was seen once. The chain carries TRBV20-1 and TRBJ1-4, with 7 nucleotides matching TRBD1. The CDR3 contains 15 residues. The ends lost 3 bases at V and 4 bases at J; junction bases unmatched: 8. Germline values: CDR1 DFQATT, CDR2 SNEGSKA (reference sequence). DNA of the CDR3: TGCAGTGCTAGTGTTTCGGGACAGTTTAATGAAAAACTGTTTTTT. As protein: CSASVSGQFNEKLFF.

The chain links TRBV6-5 to TRBJ1-2, with D unclear. CDR1 is MNHEY and CDR2 is SVGAGI in the germline V gene. The ends were cut back, 6 bases at V and 2 bases at J, with 10 bases in the middle. The length of the CDR3 is 13 residues. The CDR3 loop is CASSKDRNYGYTF. CDR3 coding DNA: TGTGCCAGCAGCAAGGATAGAAACTATGGCTACACCTTC.